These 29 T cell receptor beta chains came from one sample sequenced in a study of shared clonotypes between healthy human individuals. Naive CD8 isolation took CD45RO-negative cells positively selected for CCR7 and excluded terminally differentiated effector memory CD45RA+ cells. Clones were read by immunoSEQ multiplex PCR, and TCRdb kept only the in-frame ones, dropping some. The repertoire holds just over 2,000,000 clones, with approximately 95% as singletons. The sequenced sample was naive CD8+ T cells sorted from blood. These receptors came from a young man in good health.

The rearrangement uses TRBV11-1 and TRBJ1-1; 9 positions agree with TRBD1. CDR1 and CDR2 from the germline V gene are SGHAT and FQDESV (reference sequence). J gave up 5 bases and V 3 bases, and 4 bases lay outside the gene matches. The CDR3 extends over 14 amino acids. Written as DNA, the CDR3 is TGTGCCAGCAGCTTCATGACAGGGGGGACTGAAGCTTTCTTT. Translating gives CASSFMTGGTEAFF. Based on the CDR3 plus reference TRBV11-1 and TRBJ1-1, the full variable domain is EAEVAQSPRYKITEKSQAVAFWCDPISGHATLYWYRQILGQGPELLVQFQDESVVDDSQLPKDRFSAERLKGVDSTLKIQPAELGDSAMYLCASSFMTGGTEAFFGQGTRLTVV.

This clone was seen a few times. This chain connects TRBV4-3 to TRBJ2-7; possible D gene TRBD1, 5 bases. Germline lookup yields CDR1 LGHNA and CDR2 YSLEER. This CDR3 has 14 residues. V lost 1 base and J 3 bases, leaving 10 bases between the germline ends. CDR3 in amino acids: CASSQGNRFYEQYF. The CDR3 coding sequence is TGCGCCAGCAGCCAAGGGAACAGGTTCTACGAGCAGTACTTC.

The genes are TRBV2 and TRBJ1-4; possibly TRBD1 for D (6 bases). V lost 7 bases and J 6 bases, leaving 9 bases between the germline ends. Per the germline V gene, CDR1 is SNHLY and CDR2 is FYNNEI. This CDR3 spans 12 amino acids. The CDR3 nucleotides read TGTGCCAGCACGGGGGCGTATGAAAAACTGTTTTTT. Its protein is CASTGAYEKLFF.

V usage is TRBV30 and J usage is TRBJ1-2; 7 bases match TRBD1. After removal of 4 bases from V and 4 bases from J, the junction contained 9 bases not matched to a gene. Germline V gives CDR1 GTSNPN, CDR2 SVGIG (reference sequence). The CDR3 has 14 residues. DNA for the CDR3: TGTGCCTGGATCGCGGGACAGTTATCCTATGGCTACACCTTC. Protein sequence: CAWIAGQLSYGYTF.

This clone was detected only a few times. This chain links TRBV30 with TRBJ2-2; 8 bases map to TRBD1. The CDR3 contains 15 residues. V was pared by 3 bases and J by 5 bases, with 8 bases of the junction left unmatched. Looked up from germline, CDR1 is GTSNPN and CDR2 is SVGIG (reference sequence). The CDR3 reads CAWRARTGRTGELFF. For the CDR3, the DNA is TGTGCCTGGAGGGCCCGGACAGGGCGGACCGGGGAGCTGTTTTTT.

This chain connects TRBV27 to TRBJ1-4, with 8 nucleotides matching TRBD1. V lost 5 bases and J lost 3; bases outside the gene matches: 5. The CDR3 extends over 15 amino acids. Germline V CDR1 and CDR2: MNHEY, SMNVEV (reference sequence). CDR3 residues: CASSPPGQANEKLFF. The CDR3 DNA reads TGTGCCAGCAGTCCCCCGGGACAGGCTAATGAAAAACTGTTTTTT.

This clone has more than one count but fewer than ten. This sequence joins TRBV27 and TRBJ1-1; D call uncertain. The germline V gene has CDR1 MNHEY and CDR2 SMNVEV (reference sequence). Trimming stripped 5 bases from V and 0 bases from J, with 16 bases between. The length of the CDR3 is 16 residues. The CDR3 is CASSPRPLPLNTEAFF. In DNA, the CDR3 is TGTGCCAGCAGTCCCCGACCGCTGCCGTTGAACACTGAAGCTTTCTTT.

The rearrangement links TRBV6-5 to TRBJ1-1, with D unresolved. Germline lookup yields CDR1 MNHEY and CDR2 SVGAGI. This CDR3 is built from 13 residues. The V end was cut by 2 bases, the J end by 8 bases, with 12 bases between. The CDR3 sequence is CASSYGWRTEAFF. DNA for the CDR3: TGTGCCAGCAGTTACGGGTGGAGGACCGAAGCTTTCTTT.

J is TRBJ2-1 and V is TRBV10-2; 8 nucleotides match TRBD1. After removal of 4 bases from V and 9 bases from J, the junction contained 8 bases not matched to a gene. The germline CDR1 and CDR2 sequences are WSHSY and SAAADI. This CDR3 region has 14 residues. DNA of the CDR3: TGCGCCAGCAGTGTCCGGGACAGGCCGGGTGAGCAGTTCTTC. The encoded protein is CASSVRDRPGEQFF.

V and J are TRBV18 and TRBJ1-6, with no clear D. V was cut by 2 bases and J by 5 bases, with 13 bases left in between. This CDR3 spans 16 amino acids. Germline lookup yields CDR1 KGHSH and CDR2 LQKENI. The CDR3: CASSPSKGQDNSPLHF. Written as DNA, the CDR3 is TGTGCCAGCTCACCATCCAAGGGTCAAGATAATTCACCCCTCCACTTT.

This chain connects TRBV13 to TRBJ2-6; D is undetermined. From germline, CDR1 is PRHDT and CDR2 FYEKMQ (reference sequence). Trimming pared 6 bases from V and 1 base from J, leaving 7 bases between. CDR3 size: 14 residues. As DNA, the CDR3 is TGTGCCAGCAGTCAGATATCTGGGGCCAACGTCCTGACTTTC. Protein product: CASSQISGANVLTF.

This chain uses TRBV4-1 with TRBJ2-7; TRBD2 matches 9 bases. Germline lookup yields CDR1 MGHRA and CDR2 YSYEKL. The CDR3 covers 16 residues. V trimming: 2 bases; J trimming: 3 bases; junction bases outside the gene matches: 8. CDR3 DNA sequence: TGCGCCAGCAGCCAATGGGCTAGCGGGATAGACTACGAGCAGTACTTC. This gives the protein CASSQWASGIDYEQYF.

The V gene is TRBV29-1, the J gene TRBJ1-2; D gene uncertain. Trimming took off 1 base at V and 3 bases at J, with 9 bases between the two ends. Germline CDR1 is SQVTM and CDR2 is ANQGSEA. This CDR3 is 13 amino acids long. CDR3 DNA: TGCAGCGTTGAAGTAATGGAGGACTATGGCTACACCTTC. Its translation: CSVEVMEDYGYTF.

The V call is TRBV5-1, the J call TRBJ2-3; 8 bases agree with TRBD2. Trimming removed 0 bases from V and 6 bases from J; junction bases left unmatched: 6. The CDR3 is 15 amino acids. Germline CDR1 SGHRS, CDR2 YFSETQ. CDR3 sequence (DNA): TGCGCCAGCAGCTTGGTGGGCGGGGGGTCGGATACGCAGTATTTT. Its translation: CASSLVGGGSDTQYF.

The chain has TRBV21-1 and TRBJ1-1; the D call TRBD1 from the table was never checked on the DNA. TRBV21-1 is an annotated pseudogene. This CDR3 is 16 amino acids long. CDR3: CASSKKVRGSGTEAFF. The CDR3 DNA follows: TGTGCCAGCAGCAAAAAAGTAAGGGGGTCAGGCACTGAAGCTTTCTTT.

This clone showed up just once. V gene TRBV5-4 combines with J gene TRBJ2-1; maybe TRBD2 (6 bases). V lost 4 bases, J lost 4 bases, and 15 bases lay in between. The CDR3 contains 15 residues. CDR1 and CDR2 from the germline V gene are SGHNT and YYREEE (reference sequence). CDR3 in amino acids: CASSTRELPYNEQFF. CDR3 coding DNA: TGTGCCAGCAGCACCCGGGAGCTACCATACAATGAGCAGTTCTTC. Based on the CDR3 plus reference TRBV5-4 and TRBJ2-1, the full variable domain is ETGVTQSPTHLIKTRGQQVTLRCSSQSGHNTVSWYQQALGQGPQFIFQYYREEENGRGNFPPRFSGLQFPNYSSELNVNALELDDSALYLCASSTRELPYNEQFFGPGTRLTVL.

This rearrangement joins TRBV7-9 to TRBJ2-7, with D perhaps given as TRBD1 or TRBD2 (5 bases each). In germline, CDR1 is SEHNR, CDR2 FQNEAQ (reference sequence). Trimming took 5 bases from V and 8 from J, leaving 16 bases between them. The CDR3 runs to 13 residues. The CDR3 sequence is CASSAWDGRQQYF. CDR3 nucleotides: TGTGCCAGCAGCGCCTGGGACGGGCGGCAGCAGTACTTC.

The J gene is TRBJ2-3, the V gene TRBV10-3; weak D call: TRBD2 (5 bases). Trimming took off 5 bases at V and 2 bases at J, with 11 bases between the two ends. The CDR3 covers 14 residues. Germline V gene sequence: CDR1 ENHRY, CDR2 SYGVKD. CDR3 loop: CAISKRVPTDTQYF. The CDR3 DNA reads TGTGCCATCAGTAAGAGGGTTCCCACAGATACGCAGTATTTT.

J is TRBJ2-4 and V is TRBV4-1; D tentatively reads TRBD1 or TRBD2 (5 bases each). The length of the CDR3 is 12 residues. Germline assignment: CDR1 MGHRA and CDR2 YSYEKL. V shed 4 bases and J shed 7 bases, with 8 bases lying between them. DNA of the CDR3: TGCGCCAGCAGCCCAAGGGACAACATTCAGTACTTC. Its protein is CASSPRDNIQYF.

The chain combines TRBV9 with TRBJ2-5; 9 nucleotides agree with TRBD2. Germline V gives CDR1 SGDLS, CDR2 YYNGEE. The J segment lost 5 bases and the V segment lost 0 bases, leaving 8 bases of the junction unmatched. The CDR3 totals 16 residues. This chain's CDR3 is CASSVGIAGVGETQYF. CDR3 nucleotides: TGTGCCAGCAGCGTAGGAATAGCGGGGGTCGGGGAGACCCAGTACTTC.

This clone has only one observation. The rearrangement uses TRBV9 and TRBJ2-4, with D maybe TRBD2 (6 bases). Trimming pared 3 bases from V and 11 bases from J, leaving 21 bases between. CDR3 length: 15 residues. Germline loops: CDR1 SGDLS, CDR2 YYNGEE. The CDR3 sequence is CASSAFGGDRDLQYF. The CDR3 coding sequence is TGTGCCAGCAGCGCCTTCGGCGGGGATCGGGATCTTCAGTACTTC. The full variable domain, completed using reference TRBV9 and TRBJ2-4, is DSGVTQTPKHLITATGQRVTLRCSPRSGDLSVYWYQQSLDQGLQFLIQYYNGEERAKGNILERFSAQQFPDLHSELNLSSLELGDSALYFCASSAFGGDRDLQYFGAGTRLSVL.

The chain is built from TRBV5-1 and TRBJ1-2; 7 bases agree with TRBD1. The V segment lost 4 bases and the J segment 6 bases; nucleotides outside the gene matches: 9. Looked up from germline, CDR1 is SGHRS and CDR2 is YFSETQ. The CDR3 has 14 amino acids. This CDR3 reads CASSLRQGVDGYTF. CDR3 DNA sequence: TGCGCCAGCAGCCTTCGACAGGGAGTAGATGGCTACACCTTC.

CDR3 coding DNA: TGTGCCAGCAGCCCTGGGGGCAATCAGCCCCAGCATTTT. Protein: CASSPGGNQPQHF. The chain is built from TRBV9 and TRBJ1-5; D is ambiguous. Germline V gene sequence: CDR1 SGDLS, CDR2 YYNGEE. CDR3 size: 13 residues. Trimming stripped 4 bases from V and 2 bases from J, with 7 bases between. The full variable domain, with the rest looked up from reference TRBV9 and TRBJ1-5, is DSGVTQTPKHLITATGQRVTLRCSPRSGDLSVYWYQQSLDQGLQFLIQYYNGEERAKGNILERFSAQQFPDLHSELNLSSLELGDSALYFCASSPGGNQPQHFGDGTRLSIL.

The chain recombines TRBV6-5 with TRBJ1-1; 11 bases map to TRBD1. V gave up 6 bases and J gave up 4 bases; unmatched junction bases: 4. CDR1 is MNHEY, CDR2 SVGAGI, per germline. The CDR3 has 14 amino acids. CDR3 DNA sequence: TGTGCCAGCAGACTTGGGACAGGGGGCACTGAAGCTTTCTTT. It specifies CASRLGTGGTEAFF.

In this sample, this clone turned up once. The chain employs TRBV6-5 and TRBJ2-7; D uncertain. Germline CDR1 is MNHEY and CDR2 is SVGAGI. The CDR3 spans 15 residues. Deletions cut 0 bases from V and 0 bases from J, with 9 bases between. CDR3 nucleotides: TGTGCCAGCAGTTACTCGGAAGCAAGCTCCTACGAGCAGTACTTC. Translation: CASSYSEASSYEQYF.

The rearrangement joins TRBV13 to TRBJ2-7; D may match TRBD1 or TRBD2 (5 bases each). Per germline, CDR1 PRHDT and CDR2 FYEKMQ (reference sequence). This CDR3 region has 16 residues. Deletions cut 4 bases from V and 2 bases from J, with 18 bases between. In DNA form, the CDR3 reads TGTGCCAGCAGCTCCGCTCCCATAACGGGACCCTACGAGCAGTACTTC. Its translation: CASSSAPITGPYEQYF.

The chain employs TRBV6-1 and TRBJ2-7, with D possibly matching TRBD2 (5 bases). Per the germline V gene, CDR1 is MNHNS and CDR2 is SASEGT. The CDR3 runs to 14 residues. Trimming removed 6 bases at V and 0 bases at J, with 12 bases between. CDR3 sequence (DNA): TGTGCCAGCAGGACCGGGGTTAGCTCCTACGAGCAGTACTTC. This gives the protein CASRTGVSSYEQYF.

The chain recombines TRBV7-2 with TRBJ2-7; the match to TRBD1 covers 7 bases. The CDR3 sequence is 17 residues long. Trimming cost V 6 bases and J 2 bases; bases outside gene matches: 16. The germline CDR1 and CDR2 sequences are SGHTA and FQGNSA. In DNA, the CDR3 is TGTGCCAGCAGGTTGGGGACAGCTTTACCCTGGACCTACGAGCAGTACTTC. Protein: CASRLGTALPWTYEQYF.

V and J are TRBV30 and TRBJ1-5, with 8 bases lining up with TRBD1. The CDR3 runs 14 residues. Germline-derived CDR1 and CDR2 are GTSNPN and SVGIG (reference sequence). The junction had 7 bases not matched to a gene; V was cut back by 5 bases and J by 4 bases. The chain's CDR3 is CAWDRGQGNQPQHF. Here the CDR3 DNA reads TGTGCCTGGGATCGAGGACAGGGAAATCAGCCCCAGCATTTT.